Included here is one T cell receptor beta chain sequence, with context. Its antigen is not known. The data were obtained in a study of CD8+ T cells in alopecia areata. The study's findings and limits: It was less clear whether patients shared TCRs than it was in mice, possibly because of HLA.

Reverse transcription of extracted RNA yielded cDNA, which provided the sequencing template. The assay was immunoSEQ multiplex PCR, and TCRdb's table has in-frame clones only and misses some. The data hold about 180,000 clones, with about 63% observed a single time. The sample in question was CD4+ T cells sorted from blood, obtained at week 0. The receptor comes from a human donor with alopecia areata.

The CDR3 DNA follows: TGTGCCACCGGCGGTGGGGTACGGGGCTACACCTTC. Protein product: CATGGGVRGYTF. V gene TRBV7-9 combines with J gene TRBJ1-2, with unresolved D. Trimming removed 10 bases from V and 8 bases from J, with 17 bases in between. CDR1 SEHNR and CDR2 FQNEAQ come from the germline V gene (reference sequence). The CDR3 sequence is 12 residues long.